This T cell receptor beta chain was identified during a study of control samples from healthy donors and cancer patients. The data were produced by immunoSEQ multiplex PCR, yet TCRdb's version contains in-frame clones alone and is incomplete. Counted here are some 250,000 clones, approximately 80% occurring once; the ten biggest clones make up about an eighth. The sample consisted of PBMCs. The receptor was isolated from a woman aged 60-75 years with lung cancer.

CDR3 DNA: TGTGCCAGCAGTTACTCGATATTCGGATTGTACGAGCAGTACTTC. Translated, it gives CASSYSIFGLYEQYF. V and J are TRBV6-5 and TRBJ2-7; no clear D. This CDR3 comprises 15 residues. V shed 0 bases and J shed 4 bases, with 13 bases lying between them. Germline lookup yields CDR1 MNHEY and CDR2 SVGAGI.